The present entry profiles one T cell receptor beta chain with its context. Antigen unknown. The data were obtained in a study of Graves' ophthalmopathy and Graves' hyperthyroidism. Broader study findings: Sensitivity reached 85% to 90% and specificity roughly 82% for a 13-signature model separating ophthalmopathy from stable hyperthyroidism.

Per the germline V gene, CDR1 is SEHNR and CDR2 is FQNEAQ (reference sequence). The V segment lost 5 bases and the J segment 2 bases; nucleotides outside the gene matches: 9. The CDR3 runs 15 residues. Amplifying from RNA transcripts, the study obtained TCR beta CDR3 regions. HTBI primers primed a first-round RT-PCR, and a second-round multiplex PCR followed. TCRdb used MiXCR to reprocess the multiplex PCR reads, holding one entry per CDR3 protein. The sample carries about 740,000 distinct CDR3 sequences, approximately 40% recorded once. This receptor was taken from an adult man with Graves' ophthalmopathy. The chain couples TRBV7-9 to TRBJ2-7; the match to TRBD1 covers 7 bases. The sequencing input was peripheral blood. The CDR3 reads CASSQAGTATYEQYF. The CDR3 coding sequence is TGTGCCAGCAGCCAAGCCGGGACAGCCACCTACGAGCAGTACTTC.